One and the same sample provided the 19 T cell receptor beta chains below, sequenced in a study of Ad26.COV2.S vaccination and SARS-CoV-2 variants. The data were produced by immunoSEQ multiplex PCR, yet TCRdb's version contains in-frame clones alone and is incomplete. The table records 350,000 to 500,000 clones, 89% of them present only once. The treatment here: roughly 18 received Ad26.COV2.S at low or high dose, single or two shots; several received placebo; per-sample allocation not given. Samples analyzed were those drawn on day 63 after the first vaccine or placebo injection. Sequences were derived from peripheral blood, sampled in a trial of Ad26.COV2.S vaccine versus placebo. The receptors were gathered from a person between 18 and 65 years old who received the Ad26.COV2.S COVID-19 vaccine or a placebo.

The V call is TRBV27, the J call TRBJ1-1; D is ambiguous. The germline V and J ends were trimmed by 5 bases and 1 base, with 14 bases remaining between them. Per the germline V gene, CDR1 is MNHEY and CDR2 is SMNVEV (reference sequence). The CDR3 runs 15 residues. CDR3 sequence reads: CASSDLGYRNTEAFF. CDR3 DNA: TGTGCCAGCAGTGACTTAGGTTATAGGAACACTGAAGCTTTCTTT.

The V and J genes are TRBV9 and TRBJ1-1; TRBD1 might be the D (5 bases). The V and J ends lost 2 bases and 3 bases respectively, with 11 bases between them. Germline V gene lookup returns CDR1 SGDLS and CDR2 YYNGEE. This CDR3 region has 14 residues. CDR3 in DNA: TGTGCCAGCAGCGTCCGGGGGGTAGACACTGAAGCTTTCTTT. It encodes CASSVRGVDTEAFF.

The rearrangement uses TRBV6-5 and TRBJ1-2, with 7 nucleotides matching TRBD1. Unmatched junction bases numbered 5, after V lost 5 bases and J lost 2 bases. This CDR3 has 14 amino acids. Germline V lookup: CDR1 MNHEY, CDR2 SVGAGI. The CDR3 loop reads CASSKTGLNYGYTF. Written as DNA, the CDR3 is TGTGCCAGCAGTAAGACAGGGCTCAACTATGGCTACACCTTC.

With regard to this clone: The junction does not match germline at one end; this may be a read error. This sequence joins TRBV2 and TRBJ1-6, with 7 positions matching TRBD1. The CDR3 is 14 amino acids. The germline gives CDR1 SNHLY, CDR2 FYNNEI. The DNA for the CDR3 is TGTGCGAGCAGGGGGGAGGGGAGGGGTTCACCCCTCCACTTT. Its protein product is CASRGEGRGSPLHF.

The rearrangement links TRBV28 to TRBJ2-1, with 9 bases aligning to TRBD1. The CDR3 length is 15 residues. V gave up 2 bases and J gave up 6 bases; unmatched junction bases: 5. CDR1 is MDHEN, CDR2 SYDVKM, per germline. The chain's CDR3 is CASSLTGQGSNEQFF. CDR3 in DNA: TGTGCCAGCAGTTTAACGGGACAGGGAAGCAATGAGCAGTTCTTC.

This chain uses TRBV19 with TRBJ2-7; D remains unclear. Trimming cost V 8 bases and J 6 bases, with 2 bases left between them. Germline CDR1 reads LNHDA; CDR2 reads SQIVND (reference sequence). This CDR3 contains 8 residues. Written as DNA, the CDR3 is TGTGCCAGTTCCGAGCAGTACGTC. This codes for CASSEQYV.

This chain links TRBV5-6 with TRBJ1-1, with TRBD1 matching 7 bases. Germline V gives CDR1 SGHDT, CDR2 YYEEEE. Trimming removed 0 bases from V and 4 bases from J; junction bases left unmatched: 12. The CDR3 totals 17 residues. CDR3 coding DNA: TGTGCCAGCAGCTTGGACCGGACAGGAGGTTTGGGCACTGAAGCTTTCTTT. Encoded protein: CASSLDRTGGLGTEAFF.

The gene calls are TRBV14 and TRBJ1-6, with a possible D match to TRBD1 (5 bases). Germline-derived CDR1 and CDR2 are SGHDN and FVKESK. The ends were cut back, 8 bases at V and 14 bases at J, with 31 bases in the middle. This CDR3 contains 17 residues. CDR3 loop: CASQQSPGRGIPLALHF. The CDR3 DNA reads as TGTGCCAGCCAGCAGTCACCTGGCCGGGGGATACCTCTGGCCCTCCACTTT.

The chain uses TRBV12-3 or TRBV12-4 and TRBJ1-5; D remains ambiguous. The CDR3 contains 13 residues. Between the trimmed V and J ends, which lost 5 bases and 9 bases, there was a span of 14 bases. This CDR3 is CASSRTVVGPQHF. CDR3 coding DNA: TGTGCCAGCAGTCGGACGGTGGTAGGGCCCCAGCATTTT.

The V and J genes are TRBV7-9 and TRBJ1-2, with no clear D. The CDR3 extends over 14 amino acids. Germline CDR1 SEHNR, CDR2 FQNEAQ (reference sequence). V lost 7 bases and J 8 bases, leaving 20 bases between the germline ends. CDR3 DNA sequence: TGTGCCAGCACCAAGCAGGTTGACGAGTTAGGCTACACCTTC. Protein sequence: CASTKQVDELGYTF.

The genes are TRBV11-2 and TRBJ2-5; no definite D call. Germline values: CDR1 SGHAT, CDR2 FQNNGV. V lost 3 bases to trimming and J lost 3 bases, with 5 bases between them. The CDR3 is made up of 12 amino acids. The CDR3 coding sequence is TGTGCCAGCAGCTTCGTCGAAGAGACCCAGTACTTC. Translated, it gives CASSFVEETQYF.

This sequence joins TRBV5-4 and TRBJ1-6, with D perhaps TRBD1 (5 bases). The CDR3 loop spans 15 amino acids. The germline V gene has CDR1 SGHNT and CDR2 YYREEE (reference sequence). V lost 1 base and J lost 10, with 15 bases in between. In DNA form, the CDR3 reads TGTGCCAGCAGCTTGTTCCAGACCCAGGGATCACCCCTCCACTTT. Protein sequence: CASSLFQTQGSPLHF.

The chain is built from TRBV6-5 and TRBJ2-2; possibly TRBD2 for D (5 bases). The germline V gene encodes CDR1 MNHEY and CDR2 SVGAGI. V was trimmed by 7 bases and J by 5 bases, leaving 11 bases between them. The CDR3 is made up of 13 amino acids. For the CDR3, the DNA is TGTGCCAGCACCCACCCGGGAACCGGGGAGCTGTTTTTT. Translated, it gives CASTHPGTGELFF.

This sequence joins TRBV6-5 and TRBJ2-1, with 10 bases lining up with TRBD2. Germline CDR1 is MNHEY and CDR2 is SVGAGI. J was trimmed by 4 bases and V by 10 bases; bases with no gene match: 7. The CDR3 has 14 amino acids. The CDR3 protein is CATSWTSGYNEQFF. CDR3 in DNA: TGTGCCACCTCGTGGACTAGCGGTTACAATGAGCAGTTCTTC.

Comments on this clone: Other nucleotide sequences in the sample specify the same CDR3. The rearrangement links TRBV5-1 to TRBJ2-3; D not resolved. This CDR3 is built from 12 residues. V gave up 4 bases and J gave up 2 bases, with 5 bases separating them. In germline, CDR1 is SGHRS, CDR2 YFSETQ. Here the CDR3 DNA reads TGCGCCAGCAGCCCCGACACAGATACGCAGTATTTT. Translation: CASSPDTDTQYF.

The chain combines TRBV6-2 or TRBV6-3 with TRBJ2-7; TRBD1 might be the D (6 bases). Germline lookup yields CDR1 MNHEY and CDR2 SVGEGT. V was pared by 6 bases and J by 6 bases, with 21 bases between. The CDR3 has 15 amino acids. CDR3 sequence reads: CASSSPLDSLGEQYF. For the CDR3, the DNA is TGTGCCAGCAGCTCCCCCCTGGACAGCTTGGGCGAGCAGTACTTC.

This rearrangement joins TRBV19 to TRBJ1-5, with D perhaps matching TRBD1 (5 bases). This CDR3 comprises 16 residues. Trimming stripped 3 bases from V and 0 bases from J, with 12 bases between. From germline, CDR1 is LNHDA and CDR2 SQIVND (reference sequence). The DNA for the CDR3 is TGTGCCAGTAGTATCTGGGGGGGATATAGCAATCAGCCCCAGCATTTT. Translation gives CASSIWGGYSNQPQHF.

The chain couples TRBV24-1 to TRBJ2-5, with 7 bases fitting TRBD2. CDR3 length equals 17 residues. The germline V gene has CDR1 KGHDR and CDR2 SFDVKD. J gave up 2 bases and V 12 bases, and 20 bases lay outside the gene matches. CDR3 sequence reads: CAYRVGKWKRGQETQYF. The DNA for the CDR3 is TGTGCCTATAGGGTTGGGAAATGGAAGCGGGGACAAGAGACCCAGTACTTC.

V and J are TRBV11-3 and TRBJ2-5; D may be TRBD2 (6 bases). V shed 6 bases and J shed 4 bases, with 18 bases lying between them. Germline CDR1 reads SGHNT; CDR2 reads YENEEA. This CDR3 has 15 residues. The CDR3 bases are TGTGCCAGCAGTTTATGGGCAGGGCGGGGAGAGACCCAGTACTTC. It encodes CASSLWAGRGETQYF.